This T cell receptor beta chain was retrieved from a study of T-cell memory formation after mild COVID-19. In regard to this clonotype: Its antigen is undetermined.

5'RACE with constant-segment primers yielded barcoded, UMI-tagged TCR alpha and TCR beta cDNA libraries. TCRdb used MiXCR to reprocess the 5' RACE reads, holding one entry per CDR3 protein. The top ten hold roughly 23% of the sample, which has 190,000 or so distinct CDR3 sequences, about 21% seen once. Broader study findings: Clones shrinking between day 15 and 85 showed a balanced CD4/CD8 split, and those that grew later tilted toward CD4+. SARS-CoV-2 specificity was not confirmed for second-wave clones peaking on day 37.

This CDR3 comprises 15 residues. Per germline, CDR1 MGHRA and CDR2 YSYEKL. V trimming: 0 bases; J trimming: 6 bases; junction bases outside the gene matches: 3. Source material: PBMCs or a T cell subset sorted from them (not recorded which). The V call is TRBV4-1, the J call TRBJ1-2; 11 bases fit TRBD1. The receptor was isolated from an adult woman who had mild COVID-19 (a few samples of this study predate the infection). Cell type and time point are not known. Here the CDR3 reads CASSQDRTGGDGYTF. CDR3 sequence (DNA): TGCGCCAGCAGCCAAGATCGGACAGGGGGCGATGGCTACACCTTC.